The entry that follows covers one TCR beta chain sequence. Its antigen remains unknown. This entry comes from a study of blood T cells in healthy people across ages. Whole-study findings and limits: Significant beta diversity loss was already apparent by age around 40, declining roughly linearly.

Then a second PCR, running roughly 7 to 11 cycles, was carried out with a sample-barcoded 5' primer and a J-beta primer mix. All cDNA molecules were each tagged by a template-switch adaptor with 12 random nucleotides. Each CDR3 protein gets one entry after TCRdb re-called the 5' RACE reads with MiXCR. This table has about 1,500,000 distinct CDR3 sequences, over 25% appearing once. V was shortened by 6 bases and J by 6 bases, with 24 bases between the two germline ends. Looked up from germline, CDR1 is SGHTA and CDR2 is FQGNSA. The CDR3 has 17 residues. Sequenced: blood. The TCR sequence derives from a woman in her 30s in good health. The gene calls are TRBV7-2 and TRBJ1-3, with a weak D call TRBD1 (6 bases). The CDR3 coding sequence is TGTGCCAGCAGGCCGGGGGCGTGGGGGTATGGTGAAAACACCATATATTTT. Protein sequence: CASRPGAWGYGENTIYF.